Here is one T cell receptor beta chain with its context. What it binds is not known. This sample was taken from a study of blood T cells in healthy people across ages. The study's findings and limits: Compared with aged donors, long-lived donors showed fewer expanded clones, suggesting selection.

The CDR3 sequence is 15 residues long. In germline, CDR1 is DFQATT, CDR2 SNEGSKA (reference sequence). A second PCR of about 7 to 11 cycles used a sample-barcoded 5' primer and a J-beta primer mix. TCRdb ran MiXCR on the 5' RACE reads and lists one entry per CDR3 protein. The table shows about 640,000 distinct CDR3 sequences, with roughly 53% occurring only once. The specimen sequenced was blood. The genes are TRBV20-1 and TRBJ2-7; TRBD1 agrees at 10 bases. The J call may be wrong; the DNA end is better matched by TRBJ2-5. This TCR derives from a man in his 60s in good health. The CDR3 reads CSASRTGGIRETQYF. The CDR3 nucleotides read TGCAGTGCCTCCAGGACAGGGGGTATCCGAGAGACCCAGTACTTC.